A single sample gave rise to the 27 T cell receptor beta chains below, sequenced in a study of T-cell reconstitution after alpha-beta-depleted transplantation in children. A TCRbeta library incorporating unique molecular identifiers was prepared. TCRdb fed the PCR reads into MiXCR, producing one record per CDR3 protein. The data contain hundreds of thousands of distinct CDR3 sequences, around a tenth of them singletons. Source: PBMCs, taken before TCRalphabeta/CD19-depleted stem cell transplant. All receptors derive from a boy less than two years old with acute myeloid leukemia, due to receive a stem cell transplant.

This clonotype was observed many times. The rearrangement links TRBV5-1 to TRBJ2-1; D possibly uses TRBD1 or TRBD2 (6 bases each). The germline CDR1 and CDR2 sequences are SGHRS and YFSETQ. The V gene lost 5 bases and the J gene lost 7 bases, with 19 bases spanning the gap. The CDR3 has 15 amino acids. CDR3 nucleotides: TGCGCCAGCAGTCCCAAGTGGGGGGCGCGGAATGAGCAGTTCTTC. This translates into CASSPKWGARNEQFF.

This clonotype was seen many times. This chain joins TRBV6-5 and TRBJ2-2, with D unresolved. Looked up from germline, CDR1 is MNHEY and CDR2 is SVGAGI. Trimming stripped 1 base from V and 0 bases from J, with 15 bases between. This CDR3 is built from 18 residues. The CDR3 is CASSYWVGFTSNTGELFF. In DNA, the CDR3 is TGTGCCAGCAGTTACTGGGTCGGCTTCACCTCGAACACCGGGGAGCTGTTTTTT.

The CDR3 spells CASSPPAGNSYEQYF. CDR3 nucleotides: TGTGCCAGCTCACCACCGGCGGGTAACTCCTACGAGCAGTACTTC. The chain has TRBV18 and TRBJ2-7, with D possibly TRBD2 on 5 matching bases. The CDR3 has 15 amino acids. From germline, CDR1 is KGHSH and CDR2 LQKENI. V lost 0 bases and J 0 bases, leaving 9 bases between the germline ends. Based on the CDR3 plus reference TRBV18 and TRBJ2-7, the full variable domain is NAGVMQNPRHLVRRRGQEARLRCSPMKGHSHVYWYRQLPEEGLKFMVYLQKENIIDESGMPKERFSAEFPKEGPSILRIQQVVRGDSAAYFCASSPPAGNSYEQYFGPGTRLTVT.

This clonotype showed up many times. The rearrangement joins TRBV11-2 to TRBJ1-4; no clear D gene. The CDR3 covers 16 residues. CDR1 and CDR2 from the germline V gene are SGHAT and FQNNGV. The V gene lost 6 bases and the J gene lost 0 bases, with 14 bases spanning the gap. The CDR3: CASRSAGRATNEKLFF. The CDR3 nucleotides are TGTGCCAGCAGGTCCGCTGGACGGGCAACTAATGAAAAACTGTTTTTT.

The rearrangement uses TRBV6-4 and TRBJ2-1; 7 nucleotides line up with TRBD1. Trimming at V came to 8 bases and at J to 4 bases, leaving 20 bases not matched to a gene. CDR3 length equals 18 residues. The germline CDR1 and CDR2 sequences are MRHNA and SNTAGT. The DNA for the CDR3 is TGTGCCAGCTGTCCCGTTTCGTTGGCGACAGGGCTTTACAATGAGCAGTTCTTC. Amino acids: CASCPVSLATGLYNEQFF.

This clonotype occurred many times. V gene TRBV2 combines with J gene TRBJ2-1; D uncertain. With 8 bases removed from V and 5 bases from J, the gap between germline ends came to 16 bases. CDR1 and CDR2 from the germline V gene are SNHLY and FYNNEI. The CDR3 consists of 14 residues. The CDR3 sequence is CASDPSAFDNEQFF. The CDR3 nucleotides read TGTGCCAGCGATCCCAGCGCCTTCGACAATGAGCAGTTCTTC.

The V call is TRBV7-6, the J call TRBJ2-5, with unresolved D. CDR1 and CDR2 (germline): SGHVS, FNYEAQ. The CDR3 sequence is 15 residues long. V was cut by 0 bases and J by 4 bases, with 12 bases left in between. The CDR3 loop is CASSLALLLGETQYF. CDR3 bases: TGTGCCAGCAGCTTAGCCTTACTCCTGGGAGAGACCCAGTACTTC.

This clonotype has ten or more counts. The V call is TRBV24-1, the J call TRBJ2-3, with D possibly being TRBD2 (5 bases). V was trimmed by 10 bases and J by 0 bases, leaving 7 bases between them. CDR3 size: 12 residues. In germline, CDR1 is KGHDR, CDR2 SFDVKD. The CDR3 sequence is CATAASTDTQYF. CDR3 nucleotide sequence: TGTGCCACAGCGGCTAGCACAGATACGCAGTATTTT.

In its sample, this clonotype was seen many times. The chain is built from TRBV5-6 and TRBJ2-1; D is unclear. Deletions cut 6 bases from V and 0 bases from J, with 13 bases between. The CDR3 runs to 15 residues. Germline V gene sequence: CDR1 SGHDT, CDR2 YYEEEE. CDR3 region: CASNRGASSYNEQFF. In nucleotides, the CDR3 is TGTGCCAGCAATCGTGGTGCAAGCTCCTACAATGAGCAGTTCTTC. Together with reference TRBV5-6 and TRBJ2-1, the CDR3 gives the full variable domain: DAGVTQSPTHLIKTRGQQVTLRCSPKSGHDTVSWYQQALGQGPQFIFQYYEEEERQRGNFPDRFSGHQFPNYSSELNVNALLLGDSALYLCASNRGASSYNEQFFGPGTRLTVL.

This clonotype was detected many times. Here the CDR3 DNA reads TGCGCCAGCAGCTTGGCGAACAGGCGCTCGGGCTACGAGCAGTACTTC. It yields the protein CASSLANRRSGYEQYF. The rearrangement joins TRBV5-1 to TRBJ2-7, with a tentative D call TRBD1 (5 bases). This CDR3 comprises 16 residues. Germline V gene data show CDR1 as SGHRS and CDR2 as YFSETQ. Trimming took 0 bases from V and 3 from J, leaving 16 bases between them.

This clonotype was counted many times. This sequence joins TRBV4-2 and TRBJ2-1; D gene ambiguous. The germline V gene has CDR1 LGHNA and CDR2 YNFKEQ. The CDR3 is 16 residues long. V was pared by 0 bases and J by 4 bases, with 13 bases between. The CDR3 DNA sequence: TGTGCCAGCAGCCAAGATTTAACCAATAATTACAATGAGCAGTTCTTC. Amino acid sequence: CASSQDLTNNYNEQFF.

V is TRBV7-9 and J is TRBJ1-6; D is undetermined. The germline gives CDR1 SEHNR, CDR2 FQNEAQ (reference sequence). CDR3 length equals 16 residues. V lost 3 bases and J lost 1, with 10 bases in between. Here the CDR3 reads CASSFTLASYNSPLHF. DNA of the CDR3: TGTGCCAGCAGCTTTACCCTGGCGTCCTATAATTCACCCCTCCACTTT.

This clonotype was observed many times. The chain carries TRBV28 and TRBJ1-2; 7 nucleotides agree with TRBD1. The junction had 22 bases not matched to a gene; V was cut back by 3 bases and J by 6 bases. The CDR3 runs to 19 residues. Germline CDR1 and CDR2: MDHEN and SYDVKM. CDR3 nucleotide sequence: TGTGCCAGCAGTTTCGCGAGGGGTTTTGTGACAGGGAAGAACCATGGCTACACCTTC. Protein sequence: CASSFARGFVTGKNHGYTF.

In regard to this clonotype: In this CDR3 the conserved last residue, phenylalanine or tryptophan, is missing, so a read error is likely. The chain recombines TRBV12-3 or TRBV12-4 with TRBJ2-5, with 14 bases lining up with TRBD2. The CDR3 sequence is 16 residues long. Trimming took 3 bases from V and 3 from J; bases not matched to a gene: 3. The CDR3, as DNA: TGTGCCAGCAGTTTCGGACTAGCGGGGGGAGAAGAGACCCAGTACCTC. The encoded protein is CASSFGLAGGEETQYL.

To note about this clonotype: With a much larger clone just one base away, this may be a read error. The chain links TRBV7-7 to TRBJ2-3, with D perhaps being TRBD1 or TRBD2 (7 bases each). This CDR3 spans 14 amino acids. Germline lookup yields CDR1 SSHAT and CDR2 FNYEAQ (reference sequence). In DNA, the CDR3 is TGTGCCGTGGGGAGGGGGCAGAGCACAGATACGCTGTATTTT. This codes for CAVGRGQSTDTLYF. The full variable domain, in which reference TRBV7-7 and TRBJ2-3 provide the parts outside the CDR3, is GAGVSQSPRYKVTKRGQDVTLRCDPISSHATLYWYQQALGQGPEFLTYFNYEAQPDKSGLPSDRFSAERPEGSISTLTIQRTEQRDSAMYRCAVGRGQSTDTLYFGPGTRLTVL.

This clonotype occurred many times. V is TRBV27 and J is TRBJ2-7; D remains unclear. Trimming removed 4 bases from V and 6 bases from J, with 10 bases in between. The CDR3 spans 12 residues. Germline CDR1 and CDR2: MNHEY and SMNVEV (reference sequence). The CDR3: CASSYSAGEQYF. CDR3 sequence (DNA): TGTGCCAGCAGTTACTCCGCAGGCGAGCAGTACTTC.

The rearrangement joins TRBV2 to TRBJ2-2; 10 bases are a match to TRBD2. Germline CDR1 reads SNHLY; CDR2 reads FYNNEI. The CDR3 extends over 17 amino acids. J lost 0 bases, V lost 2 bases, and 3 bases had no gene match. CDR3 sequence reads: CASSEFSGGTNTGELFF. In DNA form, the CDR3 reads TGTGCCAGCAGTGAATTTAGCGGGGGGACGAACACCGGGGAGCTGTTTTTT.

This clonotype appeared a few times. V usage is TRBV28 and J usage is TRBJ2-7, with a possible D match to TRBD2 (5 bases). Trimming removed 6 bases from V and 6 bases from J, with 18 bases in between. Per the germline V gene, CDR1 is MDHEN and CDR2 is SYDVKM. CDR3 length: 14 residues. The CDR3 spells CASRLHNPGGEQYF. For the CDR3, the DNA is TGTGCCAGCAGACTCCATAATCCTGGAGGCGAGCAGTACTTC.

Concerning this clonotype: Given a much more abundant clone one base away, this may be a read error. The rearrangement joins TRBV6-2 or TRBV6-3 to TRBJ2-2; weak D call: TRBD2 (6 bases). The V end lost 6 bases, the J end lost 4 bases, and 15 bases lay between the germline ends. This CDR3 is built from 15 residues. Germline CDR1 MNHEY, CDR2 SVGEGT. Written as DNA, the CDR3 is TGTGCCAGCAGACCAGGAGGGCCGACCACCGGGGAGCTGTTTTTT. Translation gives CASRPGGPTTGELFF.

This clonotype was seen a few times. The rearrangement joins TRBV20-1 to TRBJ2-3; D gene unclear. The V and J ends lost 0 bases and 0 bases respectively, with 10 bases between them. CDR1 is DFQATT and CDR2 is SNEGSKA in the germline V gene (reference sequence). This CDR3 has 15 residues. The CDR3 protein is CSARETLRSTDTQYF. The DNA of the CDR3 is TGCAGTGCTAGAGAGACCCTAAGGAGCACAGATACGCAGTATTTT.

This clonotype was recorded many times. The V gene is TRBV27, the J gene TRBJ1-1; D gene unclear. The CDR3 has 11 residues. V gave up 5 bases and J gave up 7 bases, with 8 bases separating them. The V gene's germline CDR1 is MNHEY and CDR2 SMNVEV (reference sequence). CDR3 sequence: CASSTQFEAFF. In DNA form, the CDR3 reads TGTGCCAGCAGTACTCAATTTGAAGCTTTCTTT.

Many counts were recorded for this clonotype. The V call is TRBV13, the J call TRBJ1-1, with unresolved D. V was pared by 5 bases and J by 3 bases, with 19 bases between. The CDR3 length is 16 residues. Germline V gives CDR1 PRHDT, CDR2 FYEKMQ (reference sequence). CDR3 coding DNA: TGTGCCAGCAGCCCCACCCGATGGGGAGAAGACACTGAAGCTTTCTTT. Translated: CASSPTRWGEDTEAFF.

The V call is TRBV4-3, the J call TRBJ1-5; D perhaps matches TRBD1 (5 bases). The V gene's germline CDR1 is LGHNA and CDR2 YSLEER. CDR3 length: 14 amino acids. V shed 0 bases and J shed 9 bases, with 12 bases lying between them. DNA of the CDR3: TGCGCCAGCAGCCAAGACAGGGATGTGGGGCCCCAGCATTTT. Residues: CASSQDRDVGPQHF.

This clonotype came up many times. The chain has TRBV10-3 and TRBJ2-5; TRBD2 might be the D (6 bases). Trimming removed 7 bases at V and 3 bases at J, with 15 bases between. The CDR3 is made up of 14 amino acids. The germline CDR1 and CDR2 sequences are ENHRY and SYGVKD. As DNA, the CDR3 is TGTGCCATCAAACGGGACTTATTAGAAGAGACCCAGTACTTC. Amino acid sequence: CAIKRDLLEETQYF.

This clonotype was counted between two and nine times. The chain uses TRBV28 and TRBJ2-2; 11 nucleotides match TRBD2. The CDR3 runs 15 residues. Germline V gene lookup returns CDR1 MDHEN and CDR2 SYDVKM. J lost 6 bases, V lost 3 bases, and 3 bases had no gene match. The CDR3 DNA is TGTGCCAGCAGTTTGGGACTAGCGGACCCCGGGGAGCTGTTTTTT. Protein: CASSLGLADPGELFF.

In its sample, this clonotype was seen many times. The rearrangement uses TRBV27 and TRBJ2-5; TRBD1 matches at 8 bases. Per germline, CDR1 MNHEY and CDR2 SMNVEV (reference sequence). The J segment lost 5 bases and the V segment lost 1 base, leaving 15 bases of the junction unmatched. This CDR3 contains 18 residues. The CDR3 spells CASSLWPPIDRGEETQYF. In DNA, the CDR3 is TGTGCCAGCAGTTTATGGCCCCCTATAGACAGGGGAGAGGAGACCCAGTACTTC.

This clonotype occurred many times. The V call is TRBV9, the J call TRBJ2-1; TRBD1 matches at 9 bases. The CDR3 has 15 residues. J lost 2 bases, V lost 0 bases, and 0 bases had no gene match. The V gene's germline CDR1 is SGDLS and CDR2 YYNGEE. The CDR3 DNA is TGTGCCAGCAGCGTAGGACAGGGGGCCTACAATGAGCAGTTCTTC. Amino acids: CASSVGQGAYNEQFF.